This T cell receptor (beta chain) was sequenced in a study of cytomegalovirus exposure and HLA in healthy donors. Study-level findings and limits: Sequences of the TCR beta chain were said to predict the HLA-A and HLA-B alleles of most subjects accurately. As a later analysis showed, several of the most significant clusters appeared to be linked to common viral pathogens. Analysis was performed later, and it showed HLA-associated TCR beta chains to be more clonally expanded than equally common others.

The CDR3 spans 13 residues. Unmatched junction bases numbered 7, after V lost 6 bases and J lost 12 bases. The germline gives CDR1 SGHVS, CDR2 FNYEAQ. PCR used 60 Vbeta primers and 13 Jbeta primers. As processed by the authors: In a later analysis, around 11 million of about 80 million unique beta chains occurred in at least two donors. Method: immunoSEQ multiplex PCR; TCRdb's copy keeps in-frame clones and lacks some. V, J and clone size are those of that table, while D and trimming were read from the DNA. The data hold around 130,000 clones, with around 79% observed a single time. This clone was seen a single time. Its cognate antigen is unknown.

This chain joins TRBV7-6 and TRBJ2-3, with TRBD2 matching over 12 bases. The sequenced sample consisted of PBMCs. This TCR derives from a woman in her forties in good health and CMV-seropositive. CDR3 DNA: TGTGCCAGCAGTCAACAGACTAGCGGGGGACAGTATTTT. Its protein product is CASSQQTSGGQYF.